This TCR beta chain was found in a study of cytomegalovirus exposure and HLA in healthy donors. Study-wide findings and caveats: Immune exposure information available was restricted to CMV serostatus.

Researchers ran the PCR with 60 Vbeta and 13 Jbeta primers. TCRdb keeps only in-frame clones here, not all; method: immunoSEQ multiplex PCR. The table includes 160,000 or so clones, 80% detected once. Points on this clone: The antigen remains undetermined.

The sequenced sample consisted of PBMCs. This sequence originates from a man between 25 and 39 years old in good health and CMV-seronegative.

The CDR3 DNA reads TGCAGTGCTTTTGGACAGACTGAAGCTTTCTTT. Residues: CSAFGQTEAFF. The chain has TRBV20-1 and TRBJ1-1, with a tentative D call TRBD1 (6 bases). The CDR3 spans 11 residues. V was trimmed by 5 bases and J by 5 bases, leaving 9 bases between them. The germline gives CDR1 DFQATT, CDR2 SNEGSKA (reference sequence).